The TCR beta chain described here comes from a study of breast tumors, draining lymph nodes, adjacent tissues. TCRdb itself ran the multiplex PCR reads through MiXCR, one entry per CDR3 protein. This sample has more than 100,000 distinct CDR3 sequences; about a fifth occur once, and the top ten carry about 2.6%. For this clonotype: Its cognate antigen is unknown.

Samples came from axillary lymph nodes draining the breast cancer. Study outcomes and limitations: Tumor repertoires ranked between lymph nodes and nontumor tissue in diversity, with V and J gene preferences.

The CDR3 runs 16 residues. The V end was cut by 4 bases, the J end by 6 bases, with 19 bases between. CDR1 SGHNT and CDR2 YYREEE come from the germline V gene (reference sequence). The sequenced sample consisted of axillary lymph node tissue. The chain employs TRBV5-4 and TRBJ2-2; D may be TRBD1 or TRBD2 (6 bases each). The sequence derives from a female donor with breast cancer. Some clones in this sample may be carry-over from other donors' samples. CDR3 sequence: CASSLSAARGAGELFF. The CDR3 DNA reads TGTGCCAGCAGCCTTTCGGCAGCGAGGGGGGCCGGGGAGCTGTTTTTT.